This T cell receptor (beta chain) was captured by sequencing in a study of OX40 agonist ivuxolimab in advanced cancers. Notes on the research overall: Ivuxolimab was a fully human IgG2 agonistic monoclonal antibody targeting the costimulatory receptor OX40 (CD134). Intravenous ivuxolimab was administered to patients every 2 weeks at six dose levels: 0.01, 0.1, 0.3, 1.5, 3 and 10 mg/kg. Of the roughly 52 dose-escalation patients, hepatocellular carcinoma was present in approximately 20, melanoma in some 15, renal cell carcinoma in 9 and head and neck cancer in 9. The dose-escalation cohort was 82.7% male with a mean age of around 64 years, ranging from about 20 to 80. Patients were allowed to have had prior anti-PD-1, anti-PD-L1 or anti-CTLA-4 therapy, and approximately 43% of the dose-escalation patients had previously received checkpoint inhibitors. Partial responses occurred in three dose-escalation patients: two with cutaneous melanoma and one with hepatocellular carcinoma. The purpose of peripheral TCRbeta sequencing was to test whether ivuxolimab changed TCR sequence diversity and led to clonal T-cell expansion. The monotherapy dose-escalation portion (N of about 50 patients) of the phase I ivuxolimab trial is reported in the paper. The research as a whole found: Which antigens the clonally expanded peripheral T cells were specific for was not determined. After ivuxolimab, more expanded clones were found on average in CD8+ T cells than in CD4+ T cells. In the 0.1-3.0 mg/kg groups, partial responders were among the patients with the lowest normalized peripheral clonal expansion, particularly in CD8+ T cells. Low levels of normalized T-cell clonal expansion were also shown by some nonresponding patients. At doses from 0.1 to 3.0 mg/kg, clonal expansion was seen in both CD4+ and CD8+ blood T cells between baseline and week 6.

Genomic DNA was extracted from sorted cells for sequencing of the TCRbeta CDR3 region. The immunoSEQ Assay was used to sequence the TCRbeta CDR3 regions. Held by TCRdb, this immuneACCESS table contains in-frame sequences only and omits some clones. Under half of the omission traces to an unresolved V gene where checked; the cause of the rest is unknown. The sample table contains about 93,000 clones; only one count was recorded for 85% to 95% of them. In total, the top ten clones hold 2.6% of the sample. From cysteine to phenylalanine, the CDR3 is 13 amino acids long. The CDR3 DNA has 39 bases and is translated from base 1. Sequences MNHEY (CDR1) and SMNVEV (CDR2) are obtained from the germline V gene (reference sequence). A note on this clone: It has no known antigen specificity. At one end, the junction sequence differs from germline, possibly due to a read error.

Patients with autoimmune disease history or receiving systemic immunosuppression were excluded from the trial. Peripheral blood for TCR sequencing was collected from all dose cohorts at baseline, on cycle 4 day 1, and on cycle 7 day 1. Samples came from an open-label, multicenter, first-in-human phase I dose-escalation trial of ivuxolimab. Adults with locally advanced or metastatic melanoma, renal cell carcinoma, hepatocellular carcinoma or head and neck squamous cell carcinoma were enrolled in the trial. Before TCR sequencing, CD4+ and CD8+ T cells were separately sorted from peripheral blood. The origin of this receptor is an adult with an advanced solid tumor such as melanoma, head and neck, liver or kidney cancer. Material: CD4+ or CD8+ T cells sorted from blood, obtained in a trial of the OX40 agonist ivuxolimab. This receptor chain uses TRBV27 and TRBJ1-5; the D gene cannot be resolved reliably. The CDR3 amino acid sequence is: CASGLTVNQPQHF. The DNA sequence reads TGTGCCAGCGGTTTGACGGTCAATCAGCCCCAGCATTTT.